The entry below describes one TCR beta chain. The PCR was carried out with 60 Vbeta primers and 13 Jbeta primers. The method was immunoSEQ multiplex PCR; TCRdb's version includes in-frame clones alone and lacks a portion of them. The profile shows around 100,000 clones, around 75% of them singletons. The CDR3 consists of 11 residues. V lost 2 bases to trimming and J lost 9 bases; unmatched junction nucleotides: 1. The germline gives CDR1 SGHDT, CDR2 YYEEEE. The sample is drawn from a study of cytomegalovirus exposure and HLA in healthy donors. This receptor was obtained from a woman aged 25 to 39 in good health and CMV-seronegative. The chain uses TRBV5-6 and TRBJ2-5, with 7 bases identical to TRBD1. The specimen was PBMCs. The CDR3 coding sequence is TGTGCCAGCAGCTTAGGGACAGCCCAGTACTTC. Its translation: CASSLGTAQYF.